The 7 T cell receptor beta chains presented below share a single source sample, sequenced in a study of control samples from healthy donors and cancer patients. TCRdb's table, derived via immunoSEQ multiplex PCR, lists solely in-frame clones and lacks some. The sample includes almost 40,000 clones, 65% to 85% of them seen just once. The sample was PBMCs. Source of these receptors: a woman in her sixties or seventies with lung cancer.

The chain combines TRBV7-9 with TRBJ2-4; D unclear. V was cut by 0 bases and J by 5 bases, with 11 bases left in between. Germline assignment: CDR1 SEHNR and CDR2 FQNEAQ (reference sequence). The CDR3 is made up of 15 amino acids. This CDR3 reads CASSLAPVGENIQYF. The CDR3 nucleotides read TGTGCCAGCAGCTTAGCCCCCGTTGGGGAAAACATTCAGTACTTC.

The chain recombines TRBV13 with TRBJ2-1; 9 nucleotides agree with TRBD1. Germline values: CDR1 PRHDT, CDR2 FYEKMQ (reference sequence). This CDR3 is 15 amino acids long. Germline trimming cut 2 bases from V and 7 bases from J; bases unmatched to any gene: 6. CDR3 nucleotide sequence: TGTGCCAGCAGCTTAACCGGGACAGGGTATAATGAGCAGTTCTTC. Translating gives CASSLTGTGYNEQFF.

This chain uses TRBV4-3 with TRBJ2-1, with a possible D match to TRBD1 (5 bases). The CDR3 runs to 12 residues. CDR1 and CDR2 (germline): LGHNA, YSLEER. The ends were cut back, 8 bases at V and 12 bases at J, with 17 bases in the middle. CDR3 protein: CASRPRDERQFF. CDR3 DNA sequence: TGCGCCAGCCGTCCCAGGGATGAACGGCAGTTCTTC.

In regard to this clone: Other DNA variants within this sample encode the same CDR3. V usage is TRBV30 and J usage is TRBJ1-5; 7 bases fit TRBD1. The CDR3 has 14 residues. Germline CDR1 GTSNPN, CDR2 SVGIG (reference sequence). V lost 1 base to trimming and J lost 2 bases; unmatched junction nucleotides: 2. The CDR3, as DNA: TGTGCCTGGAGTGGACAGGGCGGCAATCAGCCCCAGCATTTT. Its translation is CAWSGQGGNQPQHF.

V usage is TRBV19 and J usage is TRBJ1-5; maybe TRBD1 (6 bases). CDR3 length: 15 residues. Deletions cut 3 bases from V and 7 bases from J, with 16 bases between. CDR1 and CDR2 (germline): LNHDA, SQIVND (reference sequence). CDR3 sequence (DNA): TGTGCCAGTAGTATTGAGGGGGGGTTCCGCCAGCCCCAGCATTTT. Amino acid sequence: CASSIEGGFRQPQHF. The variable domain in full, with the rest retrieved from reference TRBV19 and TRBJ1-5, is DGGITQSPKYLFRKEGQNVTLSCEQNLNHDAMYWYRQDPGQGLRLIYYSQIVNDFQKGDIAEGYSVSREKKESFPLTVTSAQKNPTAFYLCASSIEGGFRQPQHFGDGTRLSIL.

The chain is built from TRBV12-5 and TRBJ2-1; TRBD2 agrees at 13 bases. The V gene's germline CDR1 is LGHNT and CDR2 FRNRAP. The CDR3 length is 15 residues. V dropped 5 bases and J dropped 7; count of bases not matched to a gene: 5. CDR3 amino acids: CASGRTSGRVNEQFF. For the CDR3, the DNA is TGTGCTAGTGGTCGTACTAGCGGGAGGGTGAATGAGCAGTTCTTC.

The chain has TRBV3-1 (or the pseudogene TRBV3-2) and TRBJ2-1; TRBD2 matches at 13 bases. Germline CDR1 and CDR2: LGHDT and YNNKEL (reference sequence). The CDR3 has 15 residues. Germline trimming cut 6 bases from V and 9 bases from J; bases unmatched to any gene: 8. The CDR3 DNA follows: TGTGCCAGCAGAGCCCAGGGACTAGCGGGGTTTGAGCAGTTCTTC. Translated, it gives CASRAQGLAGFEQFF.